Each of the 6 T cell receptor beta chains below was sequenced from the same sample in a study of molecular identifiers for immune sequencing clone quantification. MiXCR, applied by TCRdb to the PCR reads, yields one record per CDR3 protein. The sample has 40,000 to 65,000 distinct CDR3 sequences, roughly 38% seen once. Sequencing was done on a sample of naive CD8+ T cells from blood, with Jurkat cell RNA spiked in. Noted subset: FACS-sorted CD8+CD4-CCR7+CD45RA+ naive T cells. These receptor sequences come from a human donor in good health. Some libraries in this study had Jurkat cell RNA spiked in.

A word on this clonotype: A much more abundant neighbour one base away suggests this may be a read error. This sequence joins TRBV6-5 and TRBJ2-3; TRBD2 agrees at 8 bases. Germline V gene lookup returns CDR1 MNHEY and CDR2 SVGAGI. This CDR3 has 16 amino acids. Losses at the gene ends were 1 base for V and 6 bases for J; bases not matched to a gene: 9. The CDR3 loop reads CASSYLSSGNSDTQYF. DNA for the CDR3: TGTGCCAGCAGTTACTTGAGTAGCGGGAATTCGGATACGCAGTATTTT.

The rearrangement uses TRBV6-2 or TRBV6-3 and TRBJ2-1; D might be TRBD2 (6 bases). V was cut by 7 bases and J by 1 base, with 14 bases left in between. The CDR3 runs to 15 residues. Germline-derived CDR1 and CDR2 are MNHEY and SVGEGT. CDR3 residues: CASIKAGLSYNEQFF. The CDR3 coding sequence is TGTGCCAGCATCAAAGCGGGCCTGTCCTACAATGAGCAGTTCTTC.

This chain links TRBV24-1 with TRBJ1-5; the D is unclear. V lost 5 bases and J 4 bases, leaving 11 bases between the germline ends. CDR1 and CDR2 from the germline V gene are KGHDR and SFDVKD. This CDR3 spans 14 amino acids. CDR3 DNA: TGTGCCACCAGTGCCTTGTGGCCAAATCAGCCCCAGCATTTT. Protein product: CATSALWPNQPQHF.

Only a few counts were recorded for this clonotype. The chain links TRBV11-2 to TRBJ2-7; D ambiguous. Germline loops: CDR1 SGHAT, CDR2 FQNNGV. Trimming left V 1 base short and J 2 bases short, with 12 bases between. The CDR3 totals 15 residues. CDR3 sequence (DNA): TGTGCCAGCAGCTTAGCCGATTGGACGGCCTACGAGCAGTACTTC. It encodes CASSLADWTAYEQYF.

This clonotype was found a few times. The chain joins TRBV19 to TRBJ2-1; maybe TRBD2 (6 bases). The V end lost 6 bases, the J end lost 12 bases, and 15 bases lay between the germline ends. CDR3 length: 12 residues. Germline CDR1 is LNHDA and CDR2 is SQIVND (reference sequence). This CDR3 reads CASSQGLQGQFF. The CDR3 region has the DNA TGTGCCAGTAGCCAGGGACTCCAGGGGCAGTTCTTC.

Remarks on this clonotype: Relative to the germline gene, one junction end is altered; a read error may explain this. The chain has TRBV5-1 and TRBJ2-7, with TRBD2 matching 10 bases. This CDR3 is 16 amino acids long. Germline loops: CDR1 SGHRS, CDR2 YFSETQ. CDR3 protein: CASSKNSGRTFTGQSF. CDR3 DNA sequence: TGCGCCAGCAGCAAGAATAGCGGGAGGACCTTCACCGGGCAGTCCTTC.